A single sample is the source of the 8 T cell receptor beta chains below, sequenced in a study of shared clonotypes between healthy human individuals (dated by TCRdb to 2020 to 2021). Libraries were built with the immunoSEQ multiplex PCR assay. TCRdb provides this immuneACCESS table in a form limited to in-frame rearrangements. Some clones are lacking; in checked studies, under half of them reflect an unresolved V gene, and why the rest are absent is not known. This sample holds approximately 510,000 clones; around 79% were observed only once. The ten most abundant clones make up under 15% of the sample. Sequences were obtained from PBMCs. The receptor set was obtained from a woman aged 40 to 50 in good health. Some clones in this sample may be carry-over from other donors' samples.

As concerns this clone: Other DNA sequences in this sample translate to the same CDR3. The V and J genes are TRBV18 and TRBJ2-1; 11 nucleotides line up with TRBD2. Germline CDR1 reads KGHSH; CDR2 reads LQKENI. V dropped 3 bases and J dropped 7; count of bases not matched to a gene: 2. The CDR3 extends over 14 amino acids. The CDR3 spells CASSPRTSGNEQFF. DNA for the CDR3: TGTGCCAGCTCACCCCGGACTAGCGGGAATGAGCAGTTCTTC. The full variable domain, in which reference TRBV18 and TRBJ2-1 provide the parts outside the CDR3, is NAGVMQNPRHLVRRRGQEARLRCSPMKGHSHVYWYRQLPEEGLKFMVYLQKENIIDESGMPKERFSAEFPKEGPSILRIQQVVRGDSAAYFCASSPRTSGNEQFFGPGTRLTVL.

This CDR3 is CASSLGTAQNTEAFF. CDR3 coding DNA: TGTGCCAGCAGCTTAGGGACGGCCCAAAACACTGAAGCTTTCTTT. V gene TRBV7-8 combines with J gene TRBJ1-1, with D unclear. CDR1 SGHVS and CDR2 FQNEAQ come from the germline V gene. Trimming stripped 1 base from V and 2 bases from J, with 11 bases between. This CDR3 is built from 15 residues.

V and J are TRBV28 and TRBJ2-7; the match to TRBD2 covers 8 bases. The CDR3 is 15 residues long. Germline V lookup: CDR1 MDHEN, CDR2 SYDVKM. The junction had 10 bases not matched to a gene; V was cut back by 4 bases and J by 5 bases. This chain's CDR3 is CASSSPGRAFHEQYF. In nucleotides, the CDR3 is TGTGCCAGCAGTTCCCCCGGGAGGGCCTTCCACGAGCAGTACTTC. The complete variable domain, with remaining parts taken from reference TRBV28 and TRBJ2-7, reads DVKVTQSSRYLVKRTGEKVFLECVQDMDHENMFWYRQDPGLGLRLIYFSYDVKMKEKGDIPEGYSVSREKKERFSLILESASTNQTSMYLCASSSPGRAFHEQYFGPGTRLTVT.

This clone has a count of ten or more. V usage is TRBV6-4 and J usage is TRBJ2-2; the match to TRBD2 covers 7 bases. J was trimmed by 5 bases and V by 5 bases; bases with no gene match: 5. CDR1 and CDR2 from the germline V gene are MRHNA and SNTAGT. This CDR3 is 14 amino acids long. The CDR3 nucleotides read TGTGCCAGCAGTTCGAGCGGGACTACCGGGGAGCTGTTTTTT. Translating gives CASSSSGTTGELFF.

V gene TRBV5-6 combines with J gene TRBJ2-2; 12 positions agree with TRBD2. Losses at the gene ends were 2 bases for V and 5 bases for J; bases not matched to a gene: 10. CDR3 length equals 18 residues. Germline CDR1 reads SGHDT; CDR2 reads YYEEEE. For the CDR3, the DNA is TGTGCCAGCAGCTTCAGACGGACTAGCGGGATTTGGACCGGGGAGCTGTTTTTT. Translated, it gives CASSFRRTSGIWTGELFF.

The V call is TRBV5-1, the J call TRBJ2-1; possibly TRBD1 for D (7 bases). The CDR3 has 14 residues. V shed 4 bases and J shed 7 bases, with 15 bases lying between them. Germline CDR1 and CDR2: SGHRS and YFSETQ. CDR3 DNA: TGCGCCAGCAGCCCGGGGGACAGCCGGAATGAGCAGTTCTTC. It encodes CASSPGDSRNEQFF.

The genes are TRBV5-8 and TRBJ2-1, with 7 bases that match TRBD1. The germline gives CDR1 SGHTS, CDR2 YDEGEE. The V and J ends lost 7 bases and 4 bases, in that order; junction bases with no gene match: 11. The CDR3 runs to 15 residues. CDR3 nucleotides: TGTGCCAGCCAAGGGGCTCGGGACAGATACAATGAGCAGTTCTTC. Amino acids: CASQGARDRYNEQFF.

This chain connects TRBV29-1 to TRBJ1-4; D is possibly TRBD1 (6 bases). The CDR3 runs to 14 residues. Germline V lookup: CDR1 SQVTM, CDR2 ANQGSEA. The ends were cut back, 7 bases at V and 2 bases at J, with 14 bases in the middle. The CDR3 loop reads CSGGLGGTNEKLFF. As DNA, the CDR3 is TGCAGCGGGGGCCTAGGGGGGACTAATGAAAAACTGTTTTTT.